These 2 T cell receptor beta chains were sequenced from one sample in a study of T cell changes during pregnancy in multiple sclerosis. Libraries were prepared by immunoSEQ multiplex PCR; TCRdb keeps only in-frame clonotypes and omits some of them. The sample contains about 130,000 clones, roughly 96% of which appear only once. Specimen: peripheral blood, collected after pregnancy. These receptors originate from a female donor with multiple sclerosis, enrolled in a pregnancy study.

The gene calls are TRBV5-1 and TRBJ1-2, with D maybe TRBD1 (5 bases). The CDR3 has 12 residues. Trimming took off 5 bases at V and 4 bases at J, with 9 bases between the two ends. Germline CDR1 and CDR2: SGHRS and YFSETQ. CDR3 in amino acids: CASSSTAYGYTF. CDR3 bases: TGCGCCAGCAGTTCGACAGCCTATGGCTACACCTTC.

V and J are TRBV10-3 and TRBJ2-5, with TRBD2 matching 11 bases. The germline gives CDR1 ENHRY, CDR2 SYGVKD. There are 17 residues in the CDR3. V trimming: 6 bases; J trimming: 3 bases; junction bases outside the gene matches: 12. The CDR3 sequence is CAIRSGASGRLEETQYF. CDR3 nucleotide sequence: TGTGCCATCAGGAGTGGGGCTAGCGGGAGGCTAGAAGAGACCCAGTACTTC.